These 2 T cell receptor beta chains came from one sample sequenced in a study of T cell repertoires in cytomegalovirus infection. TCRdb ran MiXCR on the reads and lists one entry per CDR3 protein. There are some 680,000 distinct CDR3 sequences in the sample; approximately 40% occur only once, and around 2.8% lies in the top ten. Sequenced: PBMCs. These TCRs come from a human donor in good health (CMV status not recorded). Some clones in this sample may be carry-over from other donors' samples.

This chain links TRBV27 with TRBJ2-3; D unclear. The CDR3 loop spans 14 amino acids. Between the trimmed V and J ends, which lost 7 bases and 4 bases, there was a span of 15 bases. Germline lookup yields CDR1 MNHEY and CDR2 SMNVEV (reference sequence). The chain's CDR3 is CASTSPPPADTQYF. DNA of the CDR3: TGTGCCAGCACATCGCCCCCGCCTGCAGATACGCAGTATTTT.

The sample holds one count of this clonotype. Possible read error: a much larger clone is one base away. The chain combines TRBV12-5 with TRBJ2-1; 7 bases are shared with TRBD1. CDR3 size: 14 residues. Per germline, CDR1 LGHNT and CDR2 FRNRAP. In DNA form, the CDR3 reads TGTGCTAGTGGCCAGACAGGGTGGGGCAATGCGCAGTTCTTC. Its protein is CASGQTGWGNAQFF.